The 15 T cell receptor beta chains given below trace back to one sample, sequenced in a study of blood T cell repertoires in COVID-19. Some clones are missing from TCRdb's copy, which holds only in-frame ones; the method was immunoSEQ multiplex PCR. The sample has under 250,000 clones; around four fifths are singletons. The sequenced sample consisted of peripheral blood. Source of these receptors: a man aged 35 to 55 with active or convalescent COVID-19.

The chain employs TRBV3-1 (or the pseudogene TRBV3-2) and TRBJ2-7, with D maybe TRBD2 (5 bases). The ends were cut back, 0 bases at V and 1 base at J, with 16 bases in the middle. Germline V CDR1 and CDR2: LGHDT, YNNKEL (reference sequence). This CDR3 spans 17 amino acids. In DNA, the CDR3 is TGTGCCAGCAGCCAAGATAAATTGGGAGATTTATCCTACGAGCAGTACTTC. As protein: CASSQDKLGDLSYEQYF.

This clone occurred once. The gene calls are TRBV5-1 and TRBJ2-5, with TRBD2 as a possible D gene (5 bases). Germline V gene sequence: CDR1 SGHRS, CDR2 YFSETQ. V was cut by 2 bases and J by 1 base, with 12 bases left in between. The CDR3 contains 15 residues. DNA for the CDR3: TGCGCCAGCAGCTTAAGCACCGGGATCCAAGAGACCCAGTACTTC. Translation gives CASSLSTGIQETQYF.

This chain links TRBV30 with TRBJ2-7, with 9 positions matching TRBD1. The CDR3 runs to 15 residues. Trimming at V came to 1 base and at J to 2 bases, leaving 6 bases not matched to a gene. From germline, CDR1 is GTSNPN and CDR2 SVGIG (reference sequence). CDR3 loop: CAWSAGTGQTYEQYF. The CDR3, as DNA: TGTGCCTGGAGTGCGGGGACAGGGCAGACCTACGAGCAGTACTTC.

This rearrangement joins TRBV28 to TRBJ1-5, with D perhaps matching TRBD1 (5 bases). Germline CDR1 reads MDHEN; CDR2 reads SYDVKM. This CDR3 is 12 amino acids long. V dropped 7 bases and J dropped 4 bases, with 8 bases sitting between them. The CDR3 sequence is CASIGGNQPQHF. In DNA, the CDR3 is TGTGCCAGCATTGGGGGGAATCAGCCCCAGCATTTT.

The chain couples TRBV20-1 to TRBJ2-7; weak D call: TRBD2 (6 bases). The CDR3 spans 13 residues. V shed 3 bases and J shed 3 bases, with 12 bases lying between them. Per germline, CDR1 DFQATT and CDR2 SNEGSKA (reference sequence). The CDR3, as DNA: TGCAGTGCTAGTCCGGGAGTGTTCTACGAGCAGTACTTC. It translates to CSASPGVFYEQYF.

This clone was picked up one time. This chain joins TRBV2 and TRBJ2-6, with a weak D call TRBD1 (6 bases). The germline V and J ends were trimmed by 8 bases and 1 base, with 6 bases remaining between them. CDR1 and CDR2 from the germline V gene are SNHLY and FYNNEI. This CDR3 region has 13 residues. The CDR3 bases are TGTGCCAGCGGACAGTCTGGGGCCAACGTCCTGACTTTC. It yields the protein CASGQSGANVLTF.

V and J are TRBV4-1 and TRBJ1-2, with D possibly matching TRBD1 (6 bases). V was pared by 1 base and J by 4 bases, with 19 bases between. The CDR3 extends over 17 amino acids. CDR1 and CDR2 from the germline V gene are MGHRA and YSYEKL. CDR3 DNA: TGCGCCAGCAGCCAAGGTTGGGACACTGAATTCTCCTATGGCTACACCTTC. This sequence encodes CASSQGWDTEFSYGYTF.

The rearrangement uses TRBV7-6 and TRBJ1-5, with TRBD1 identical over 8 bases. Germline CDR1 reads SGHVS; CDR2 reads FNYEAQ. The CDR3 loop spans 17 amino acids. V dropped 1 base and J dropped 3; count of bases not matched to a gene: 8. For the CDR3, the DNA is TGTGCCAGCAGCTTAGAACACAGGGGGGTGCACAATCAGCCCCAGCATTTT. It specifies CASSLEHRGVHNQPQHF.

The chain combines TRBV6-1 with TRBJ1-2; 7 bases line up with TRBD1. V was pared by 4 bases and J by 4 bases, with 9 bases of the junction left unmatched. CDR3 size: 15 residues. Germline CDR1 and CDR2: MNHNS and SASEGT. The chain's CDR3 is CASSGRQGVLYGYTF. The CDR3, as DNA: TGTGCCAGCAGTGGGAGGCAGGGGGTACTCTATGGCTACACCTTC.

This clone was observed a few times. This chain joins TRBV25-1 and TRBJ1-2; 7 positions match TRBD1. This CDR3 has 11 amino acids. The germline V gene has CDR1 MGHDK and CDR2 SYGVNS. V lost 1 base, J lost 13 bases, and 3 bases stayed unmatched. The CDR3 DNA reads TGTGCCAGCAGTGAATCAGGGGGGTGCACCTTC. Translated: CASSESGGCTF.

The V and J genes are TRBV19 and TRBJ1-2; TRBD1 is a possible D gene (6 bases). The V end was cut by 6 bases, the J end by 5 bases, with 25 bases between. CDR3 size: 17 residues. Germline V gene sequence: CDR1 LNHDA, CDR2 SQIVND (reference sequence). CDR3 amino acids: CASRWGLQGLSEYGYTF. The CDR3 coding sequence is TGTGCCAGTAGATGGGGGCTACAGGGTCTAAGTGAATATGGCTACACCTTC.

CDR3 protein: CATSDNASGSRETQYF. DNA for the CDR3: TGTGCCACCAGTGATAACGCTAGCGGGAGTAGGGAGACCCAGTACTTC. J is TRBJ2-5 and V is TRBV24-1; 10 bases align to TRBD2. The CDR3 runs to 16 residues. Germline CDR1 KGHDR, CDR2 SFDVKD. V lost 3 bases and J lost 5; bases outside the gene matches: 8.

The CDR3 DNA is TGTGCCAGCTCACCACCGGGACAGGCCGACTACGAGCAGTACTTC. This codes for CASSPPGQADYEQYF. The chain joins TRBV18 to TRBJ2-7; 8 positions agree with TRBD1. The CDR3 contains 15 residues. CDR1 is KGHSH and CDR2 is LQKENI in the germline V gene. Losses at the gene ends were 0 bases for V and 3 bases for J; bases not matched to a gene: 4.

The chain's CDR3 is CASSLSFRGANEKLFF. CDR3 bases: TGTGCCAGCAGTTTATCCTTCAGGGGGGCTAATGAAAAACTGTTTTTT. The V gene is TRBV27, the J gene TRBJ1-4; TRBD1 matches 7 bases. Trimming removed 0 bases from V and 3 bases from J; junction bases left unmatched: 4. Germline V CDR1 and CDR2: MNHEY, SMNVEV (reference sequence). CDR3 length: 16 amino acids.

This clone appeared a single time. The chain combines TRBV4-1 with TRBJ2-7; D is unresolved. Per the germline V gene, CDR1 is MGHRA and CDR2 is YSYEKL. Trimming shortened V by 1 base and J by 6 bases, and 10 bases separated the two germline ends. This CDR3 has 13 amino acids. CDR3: CASSQVASGEQYF. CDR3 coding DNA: TGCGCCAGCAGCCAAGTAGCCAGTGGCGAGCAGTACTTC.